This T cell receptor (beta chain) stems from a study of blood T cell repertoires in COVID-19. Study as a whole: T cells, B-cell-depleted T cells, or PBMCs provided the cDNA or gDNA that served as material.

The CDR3 is 15 amino acids. Per the germline V gene, CDR1 is SGHRS and CDR2 is YFSETQ. V was trimmed by 0 bases and J by 1 base, leaving 9 bases between them. Only in-frame clones appear in the TCRdb table, and some are missing; sequencing was by immunoSEQ multiplex PCR. The data contain hundreds of thousands of clones, 87% of them singletons. The chain combines TRBV5-1 with TRBJ2-3; D is possibly TRBD1 (6 bases). This sequence was found in a man younger than 35 with active or convalescent COVID-19. The specimen sequenced was peripheral blood. The CDR3 DNA reads TGCGCCAGCAGCTTGGGGGGGCTGGGCACAGATACGCAGTATTTT. Translation gives CASSLGGLGTDTQYF.